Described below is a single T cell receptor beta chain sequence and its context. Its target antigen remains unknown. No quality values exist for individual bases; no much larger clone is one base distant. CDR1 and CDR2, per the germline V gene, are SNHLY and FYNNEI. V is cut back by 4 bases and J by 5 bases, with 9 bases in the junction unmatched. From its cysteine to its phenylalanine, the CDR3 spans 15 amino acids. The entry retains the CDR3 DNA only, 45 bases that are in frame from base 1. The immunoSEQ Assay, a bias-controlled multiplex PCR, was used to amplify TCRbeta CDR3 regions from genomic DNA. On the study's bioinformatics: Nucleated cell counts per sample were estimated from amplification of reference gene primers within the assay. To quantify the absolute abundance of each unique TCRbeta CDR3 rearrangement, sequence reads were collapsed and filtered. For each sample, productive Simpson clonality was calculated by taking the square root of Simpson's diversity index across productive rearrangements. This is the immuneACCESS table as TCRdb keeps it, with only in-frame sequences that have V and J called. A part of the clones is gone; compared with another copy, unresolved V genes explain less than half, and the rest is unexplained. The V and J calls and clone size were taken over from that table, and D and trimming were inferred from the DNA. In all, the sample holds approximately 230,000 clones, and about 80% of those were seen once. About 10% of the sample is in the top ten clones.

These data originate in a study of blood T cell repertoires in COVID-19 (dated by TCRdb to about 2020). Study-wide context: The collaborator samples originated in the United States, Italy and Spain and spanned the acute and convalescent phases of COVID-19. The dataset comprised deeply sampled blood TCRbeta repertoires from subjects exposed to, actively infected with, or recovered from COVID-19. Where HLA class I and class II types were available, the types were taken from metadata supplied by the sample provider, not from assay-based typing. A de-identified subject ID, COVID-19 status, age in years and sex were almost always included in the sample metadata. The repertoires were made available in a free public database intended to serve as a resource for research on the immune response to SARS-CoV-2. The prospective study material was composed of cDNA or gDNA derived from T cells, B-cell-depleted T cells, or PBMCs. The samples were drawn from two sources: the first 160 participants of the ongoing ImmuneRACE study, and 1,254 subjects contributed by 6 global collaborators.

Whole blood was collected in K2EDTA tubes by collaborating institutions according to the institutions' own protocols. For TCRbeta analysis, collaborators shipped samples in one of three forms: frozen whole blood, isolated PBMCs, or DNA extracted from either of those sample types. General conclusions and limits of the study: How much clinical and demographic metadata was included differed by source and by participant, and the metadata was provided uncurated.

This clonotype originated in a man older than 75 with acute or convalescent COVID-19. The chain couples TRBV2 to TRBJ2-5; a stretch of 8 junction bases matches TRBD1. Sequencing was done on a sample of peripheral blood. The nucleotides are TGTGCCAGCAGTGGCTGGGACAGGCACGGGGAGACCCAGTACTTC. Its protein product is CASSGWDRHGETQYF.